The 18 T cell receptor beta chains in this list originate from one sample, sequenced in a study of T cells in narcolepsy. The table came from immunoSEQ multiplex PCR; TCRdb's copy has only in-frame clones and leaves some out. The table has 30,000 or so clones, roughly three quarters seen once. Sequencing was done on a sample of memory (CD45RA-) CD4+ T cells from blood. Every receptor here comes from a human donor in good health.

The chain recombines TRBV5-4 with TRBJ2-7; D is undetermined. Between the trimmed V and J ends, which lost 6 bases and 0 bases, there was a span of 10 bases. This CDR3 is 13 amino acids long. Germline CDR1 and CDR2: SGHNT and YYREEE (reference sequence). CDR3 residues: CASTPGSSYEQYF. Written as DNA, the CDR3 is TGTGCCAGCACTCCAGGTTCCTCCTACGAGCAGTACTTC.

This clone was counted a single time. V gene TRBV5-8 combines with J gene TRBJ2-3; D unresolved. CDR3 length: 13 amino acids. Trimming removed 5 bases at V and 1 base at J, with 8 bases between. CDR1 and CDR2 from the germline V gene are SGHTS and YDEGEE. CDR3 amino acids: CASRKTGTDTQYF. CDR3 DNA sequence: TGTGCCAGCAGGAAGACGGGCACAGATACGCAGTATTTT.

The chain links TRBV30 to TRBJ1-5, with no clear D. The CDR3 consists of 15 residues. In germline, CDR1 is GTSNPN, CDR2 SVGIG (reference sequence). V shed 3 bases and J shed 6 bases, with 18 bases lying between them. The CDR3 sequence is CAWRSSDQSSQPQHF. The CDR3 DNA is TGTGCCTGGAGATCTTCCGACCAGTCAAGTCAGCCCCAGCATTTT.

About this clone itself: A read error may produce the germline difference seen at one junction end. V and J are TRBV19 and TRBJ2-2; the match to TRBD1 covers 9 bases. Germline assignment: CDR1 LNHDA and CDR2 SQIVND (reference sequence). This CDR3 is built from 16 residues. The CDR3 loop reads CASRRDRAGYPGKLFF. The CDR3 region has the DNA TGTGCCAGTAGGAGGGACAGGGCAGGTTATCCCGGGAAGCTGTTTTTT.

The V gene is TRBV11-3, the J gene TRBJ2-2, with 8 bases fitting TRBD2. This CDR3 is 15 amino acids long. Germline CDR1 is SGHNT and CDR2 is YENEEA. J gave up 6 bases and V 3 bases, and 6 bases lay outside the gene matches. The CDR3 loop is CASSFMAGGAGELFF. The CDR3, as DNA: TGTGCCAGCAGCTTCATGGCGGGAGGTGCCGGGGAGCTGTTTTTT. Based on the CDR3 plus reference TRBV11-3 and TRBJ2-2, the full variable domain is EAGVVQSPRYKIIEKKQPVAFWCNPISGHNTLYWYLQNLGQGPELLIRYENEEAVDDSQLPKDRFSAERLKGVDSTLKIQPAELGDSAVYLCASSFMAGGAGELFFGEGSRLTVL.

The rearrangement links TRBV29-1 to TRBJ1-1; D is ambiguous. Germline V CDR1 and CDR2: SQVTM, ANQGSEA. The CDR3 loop spans 11 amino acids. Trimming shortened V by 7 bases and J by 1 base, and 7 bases separated the two germline ends. Written as DNA, the CDR3 is TGCAGCGCTCGGGAGAACACTGAAGCTTTCTTT. Amino acid sequence: CSARENTEAFF.

The chain links TRBV29-1 to TRBJ1-1, with D possibly TRBD1 on 6 matching bases. Looked up from germline, CDR1 is SQVTM and CDR2 is ANQGSEA. The CDR3 is 13 residues long. Deletions cut 5 bases from V and 3 bases from J, with 13 bases between. The CDR3 region has the DNA TGCAGCGTTCTGGGGGGCCGGGACACTGAAGCTTTCTTT. It yields the protein CSVLGGRDTEAFF. The full variable domain, in which reference TRBV29-1 and TRBJ1-1 provide the parts outside the CDR3, is SAVISQKPSRDICQRGTSLTIQCQVDSQVTMMFWYRQQPGQSLTLIATANQGSEATYESGFVIDKFPISRPNLTFSTLTVSNMSPEDSSIYLCSVLGGRDTEAFFGQGTRLTVV.

The chain is built from TRBV11-3 and TRBJ1-1; no clear D gene. Germline CDR1 is SGHNT and CDR2 is YENEEA. V lost 3 bases and J 1 base, leaving 12 bases between the germline ends. There are 15 residues in the CDR3. The CDR3 here is CASSLAPNQNTEAFF. In DNA form, the CDR3 reads TGTGCCAGCAGCTTGGCGCCAAACCAGAACACTGAAGCTTTCTTT.

The chain employs TRBV12-5 and TRBJ2-1, with 9 positions matching TRBD1. Germline CDR1 and CDR2: LGHNT and FRNRAP. The CDR3 is 15 amino acids. V gave up 6 bases and J gave up 2 bases; unmatched junction bases: 5. CDR3: CASGQGQGPYNEQFF. The CDR3 nucleotides are TGTGCTAGTGGCCAGGGACAGGGACCCTACAATGAGCAGTTCTTC.

The rearrangement uses TRBV5-1 and TRBJ1-4; D is uncertain. The CDR3 extends over 14 amino acids. Trimming took 4 bases from V and 0 from J, leaving 7 bases between them. Germline values: CDR1 SGHRS, CDR2 YFSETQ. CDR3 amino acids: CASSGEATNEKLFF. The CDR3 DNA is TGCGCCAGCAGCGGGGAGGCAACTAATGAAAAACTGTTTTTT. Variable domain in full (rest from reference TRBV5-1 and TRBJ1-4): KAGVTQTPRYLIKTRGQQVTLSCSPISGHRSVSWYQQTPGQGLQFLFEYFSETQRNKGNFPGRFSGRQFSNSRSEMNVSTLELGDSALYLCASSGEATNEKLFFGSGTQLSVL.

The chain uses TRBV7-9 and TRBJ2-5; 14 bases are shared with TRBD2. The CDR3 extends over 17 amino acids. CDR1 is SEHNR, CDR2 FQNEAQ, per germline (reference sequence). V shed 4 bases, J shed 5 bases, and the junction held 9 bases outside the gene matches. Here the CDR3 reads CASSSGTSGRSDETQYF. CDR3 nucleotide sequence: TGTGCCAGCAGCTCGGGGACTAGCGGGAGATCGGATGAGACCCAGTACTTC. Based on the CDR3 plus reference TRBV7-9 and TRBJ2-5, the full variable domain is DTGVSQNPRHKITKRGQNVTFRCDPISEHNRLYWYRQTLGQGPEFLTYFQNEAQLEKSRLLSDRFSAERPKGSFSTLEIQRTEQGDSAMYLCASSSGTSGRSDETQYFGPGTRLLVL.

The chain is built from TRBV10-3 and TRBJ2-3; D tentatively fits TRBD1 or TRBD2 (5 bases each). The CDR3 is 12 amino acids. Trimming took off 8 bases at V and 4 bases at J, with 10 bases between the two ends. The germline gives CDR1 ENHRY, CDR2 SYGVKD. The CDR3 loop reads CAIGQGADTQYF. Written as DNA, the CDR3 is TGTGCCATCGGGCAGGGAGCAGATACGCAGTATTTT.

The chain links TRBV5-1 to TRBJ2-1; 8 bases map to TRBD2. V was pared by 4 bases and J by 5 bases, with 8 bases of the junction left unmatched. Germline assignment: CDR1 SGHRS and CDR2 YFSETQ. The CDR3 runs to 15 residues. DNA of the CDR3: TGCGCCAGCAGCCCACCGATGACTAGCGACAATGAGCAGTTCTTC. It specifies CASSPPMTSDNEQFF. Full variable domain (remainder filled in from reference TRBV5-1 and TRBJ2-1): KAGVTQTPRYLIKTRGQQVTLSCSPISGHRSVSWYQQTPGQGLQFLFEYFSETQRNKGNFPGRFSGRQFSNSRSEMNVSTLELGDSALYLCASSPPMTSDNEQFFGPGTRLTVL.

The chain links TRBV5-1 to TRBJ2-3; 14 positions match TRBD2. Trimming cost V 4 bases and J 5 bases; bases outside gene matches: 6. Per germline, CDR1 SGHRS and CDR2 YFSETQ. The CDR3 has 16 amino acids. The CDR3 DNA reads as TGCGCCAGCAGCACGGGACTAGCGGGGGTTAGAGATACGCAGTATTTT. Translation gives CASSTGLAGVRDTQYF.

This chain uses TRBV11-2 with TRBJ1-1; D not resolved. The CDR3 covers 15 residues. The V gene lost 1 base and the J gene lost 3 bases, with 12 bases spanning the gap. Looked up from germline, CDR1 is SGHAT and CDR2 is FQNNGV. The chain's CDR3 is CASSLGHSGDTEAFF. In DNA form, the CDR3 reads TGTGCCAGCAGCTTAGGACATTCGGGAGACACTGAAGCTTTCTTT.

Only one count was recorded for this clone. The CDR3 spells CASSSILTGELFF. DNA for the CDR3: TGTGCCAGCAGCTCTATCTTAACCGGGGAGCTGTTTTTT. The chain combines TRBV7-8 with TRBJ2-2; D unresolved. The CDR3 contains 13 residues. Germline CDR1 and CDR2: SGHVS and FQNEAQ. The V end was cut by 4 bases, the J end by 5 bases, with 8 bases between.

This clone is a singleton in its sample. Here the CDR3 DNA reads TGTGCCAGCAGCTTAGTTCAAAATGAAAAACTGTTTTTT. Residues: CASSLVQNEKLFF. V is TRBV13 and J is TRBJ1-4; D remains unclear. This CDR3 spans 13 amino acids. Per germline, CDR1 PRHDT and CDR2 FYEKMQ (reference sequence). Trimming cost V 1 base and J 5 bases, with 5 bases left between them. The full variable domain, completed using reference TRBV13 and TRBJ1-4, is AAGVIQSPRHLIKEKRETATLKCYPIPRHDTVYWYQQGPGQDPQFLISFYEKMQSDKGSIPDRFSAQQFSDYHSELNMSSLELGDSALYFCASSLVQNEKLFFGSGTQLSVL.

The chain has TRBV5-1 and TRBJ1-3, with 12 bases identical to TRBD1. This CDR3 is 14 amino acids long. With V trimmed by 4 bases and J by 7 bases, 3 bases remained unmatched. Germline V gene data show CDR1 as SGHRS and CDR2 as YFSETQ. The CDR3 sequence: CASSLGQGANTIYF. Here the CDR3 DNA reads TGCGCCAGCAGCCTGGGACAGGGGGCGAACACCATATATTTT. The entire variable domain, with the rest obtained from reference TRBV5-1 and TRBJ1-3, is as follows: KAGVTQTPRYLIKTRGQQVTLSCSPISGHRSVSWYQQTPGQGLQFLFEYFSETQRNKGNFPGRFSGRQFSNSRSEMNVSTLELGDSALYLCASSLGQGANTIYFGEGSWLTVV.